The 4 T cell receptor beta chains in this list originate from one sample, sequenced in a study of cytomegalovirus exposure and HLA in healthy donors. Produced via immunoSEQ multiplex PCR; TCRdb's table is partial and in-frame only. This sample carries some 56,000 clones, around 90% of them seen once, and the ten largest clones take 1.1%. Sequencing was carried out using PBMCs. The receptors come from a man between 18 and 35 years old in good health and CMV-seronegative.

This clone was counted a single time. This chain uses TRBV28 with TRBJ1-2; D perhaps matches TRBD1 (6 bases). The CDR3 length is 15 residues. CDR1 and CDR2 from the germline V gene are MDHEN and SYDVKM. Deletions cut 4 bases from V and 4 bases from J, with 16 bases between. CDR3 sequence reads: CASSSSSGEGYGYTF. The CDR3 DNA is TGTGCCAGCAGTTCGTCCTCAGGGGAGGGCTATGGCTACACCTTC.

V is TRBV4-3 and J is TRBJ2-2; D is possibly TRBD2 (6 bases). Germline loops: CDR1 LGHNA, CDR2 YSLEER. This CDR3 is built from 17 residues. With 7 bases removed from V and 7 bases from J, the gap between germline ends came to 25 bases. The CDR3, as DNA: TGCGCCAGCACACTATCCACTCCGGGAGACCCCGGCGGGGAGCTGTTTTTT. It translates to CASTLSTPGDPGGELFF.

The chain links TRBV6-1 to TRBJ2-2; tentatively, D is TRBD2 (6 bases). Germline-derived CDR1 and CDR2 are MNHNS and SASEGT. V gave up 7 bases and J gave up 5 bases, with 17 bases separating them. There are 15 residues in the CDR3. As DNA, the CDR3 is TGTGCCAGCAAAGGGCGGCAGGAGGGGACCGGGGAGCTGTTTTTT. Its protein is CASKGRQEGTGELFF.

This clone turned up a few times. Compared with germline, one end of the junction differs, possibly owing to a read error. The J gene is TRBJ1-1, the V gene TRBV2; unclear D gene. CDR3 size: 14 residues. In germline, CDR1 is SNHLY, CDR2 FYNNEI. CDR3 nucleotide sequence: TGTGCCAGCAGTGAAGGGACGGGGAACAGTGAAGCTTTCTTT. It is translated as CASSEGTGNSEAFF.